This paragraph covers one TCR beta chain sequence. The antigen remains unidentified. Patients were left out if they had other autoimmune diseases, uncontrolled infections, pregnancy or lactation. The data were obtained in a study of Graves' ophthalmopathy and Graves' hyperthyroidism. Transcripts of RNA were the source for amplifying TCR beta CDR3 regions. First-round RT-PCR with HTBI primers preceded a second-round multiplex PCR. TCRdb passed the multiplex PCR reads through MiXCR, listing each CDR3 protein once. Here the sample spans 650,000 to 900,000 distinct CDR3 sequences, around 40% being singletons. General observations from the study: Blood also harbored most expanded thyroid clonotypes above 0.001 frequency.

Germline values: CDR1 DFQATT, CDR2 SNEGSKA (reference sequence). The CDR3 length is 12 residues. V lost 5 bases and J 2 bases, leaving 6 bases between the germline ends. This receptor was obtained from an adult man with Graves' ophthalmopathy. This chain connects TRBV20-1 to TRBJ1-4; D is undetermined. Material: peripheral blood. Here the CDR3 DNA reads TGCAGTGCTGGCCCCACTAATGAAAAACTGTTTTTT. Translating it yields CSAGPTNEKLFF.